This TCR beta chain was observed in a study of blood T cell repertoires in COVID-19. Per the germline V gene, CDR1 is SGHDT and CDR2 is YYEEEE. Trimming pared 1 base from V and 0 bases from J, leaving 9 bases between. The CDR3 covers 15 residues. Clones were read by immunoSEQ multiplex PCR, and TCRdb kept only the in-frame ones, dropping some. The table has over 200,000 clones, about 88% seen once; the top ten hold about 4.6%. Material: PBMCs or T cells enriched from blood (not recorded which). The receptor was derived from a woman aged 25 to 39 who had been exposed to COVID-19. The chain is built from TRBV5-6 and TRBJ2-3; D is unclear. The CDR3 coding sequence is TGTGCCAGCAGCTTGTTCCTCACTAGCACAGATACGCAGTATTTT. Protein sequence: CASSLFLTSTDTQYF.